This TCR beta chain is from a study of regulatory T cells in long-lasting Graves disease. Study background: Antithyroid drug use was under 3 months in newly diagnosed Graves' patients.

Time point described: newly diagnosed GD, antithyroid drugs for less than 3 months. PBMC RNA was the source of the TCR library. Patients with Graves' disease were diagnosed by American Thyroid Association guidelines. The CDR3 contains 14 residues. Germline CDR1 is KGHSH and CDR2 is LQKENI. The V gene end was trimmed by 3 bases and the J gene end by 6 bases; junction bases not matched to a gene: 3. The table lists this clonotype with many counts. What it binds is not known. General study results and limits: Favored gene segments in persistent disease were TRBV28, TRBJ1-2 and TRBJ2-5.

Arm-PCR of CDR3 regions with iRepertoire HTBI primers generated TCR beta libraries. TCRdb itself ran the multiplex PCR reads through MiXCR, one entry per CDR3 protein. This sample has some 600,000 distinct CDR3 sequences, with 15% to 20% found just once. Separately, the same data were catalogued under a study of T cells in Graves' hyperthyroidism and ophthalmopathy. Per that study: Using 13 V-J features, a model discriminated ophthalmopathy from stable hyperthyroidism.

This chain links TRBV18 with TRBJ2-7; 12 bases line up with TRBD2. The sequencing here drew on peripheral blood mononuclear cells (PBMCs), taken at new diagnosis, from a patient treated with antithyroid drugs. This sequence was found in a man aged 18 to 30 with Graves disease. CDR3 in amino acids: CASSPGLAGIEQYF. In DNA form, the CDR3 reads TGTGCCAGCTCACCGGGACTAGCGGGCATCGAGCAGTACTTC.